This entry lists 26 T cell receptor beta chains sequenced from one sample in a study of T-cell reconstitution after alpha-beta-depleted transplantation in children. Preparation of the TCRbeta library used unique molecular identifiers. MiXCR, run by TCRdb on the PCR reads, gives a single entry per CDR3 protein. Of 200,000 to 250,000 distinct CDR3 sequences in the sample, roughly a quarter were seen once. The specimen comprised PBMCs, mostly from graft donor cells, sampled 360 days after TCRalphabeta/CD19-depleted stem cell transplant. These TCRs come from a female patient aged 2-9 years who had a stem cell transplant for congenital amegakaryocytic thrombocytopenia, so the T cells may come from the graft donor.

This rearrangement joins TRBV5-6 to TRBJ2-7, with TRBD2 matching 7 bases. The germline V gene has CDR1 SGHDT and CDR2 YYEEEE. The CDR3 has 15 amino acids. The V and J ends lost 1 base and 0 bases, in that order; junction bases with no gene match: 4. In nucleotides, the CDR3 is TGTGCCAGCAGCTTGTCTCCTAGCGGCTCCTACGAGCAGTACTTC. This gives the protein CASSLSPSGSYEQYF.

V gene TRBV29-1 combines with J gene TRBJ2-1; D ambiguous. The CDR3 has 13 residues. Per germline, CDR1 SQVTM and CDR2 ANQGSEA. V was cut by 4 bases and J by 4 bases, with 11 bases left in between. The DNA for the CDR3 is TGCAGCGTTGGCTCAGGTTCATACAATGAGCAGTTCTTC. As protein: CSVGSGSYNEQFF.

The sample holds one count of this clonotype. This chain links TRBV4-1 with TRBJ2-5; D is uncertain. CDR1 MGHRA and CDR2 YSYEKL come from the germline V gene. Trimming took 3 bases from V and 1 from J, leaving 12 bases between them. The CDR3 runs 15 residues. The chain's CDR3 is CASSQEQRPQETQYF. The CDR3 DNA reads as TGCGCCAGCAGCCAGGAACAGAGACCCCAAGAGACCCAGTACTTC.

The rearrangement uses TRBV24-1 and TRBJ2-1, with TRBD2 matching 12 bases. Per the germline V gene, CDR1 is KGHDR and CDR2 is SFDVKD. Trimming removed 5 bases from V and 9 bases from J; junction bases left unmatched: 4. CDR3 length equals 14 residues. The DNA of the CDR3 is TGTGCCACCAGTGTACTAGCGGGAGGCACTGAGCAGTTCTTC. Protein sequence: CATSVLAGGTEQFF.

This clonotype was counted only a few times. The rearrangement joins TRBV12-3 or TRBV12-4 to TRBJ2-1; maybe TRBD1 (6 bases). The CDR3 consists of 15 residues. Trimming took 1 base from V and 2 from J, leaving 9 bases between them. The CDR3 is CASSLGGLAYNEQFF. CDR3 sequence (DNA): TGTGCCAGCAGTTTAGGGGGGCTTGCCTACAATGAGCAGTTCTTC.

This chain uses TRBV6-1 with TRBJ2-1; TRBD2 might be the D (5 bases). The CDR3 has 13 residues. V was shortened by 8 bases and J by 0 bases, with 8 bases between the two germline ends. The germline gives CDR1 MNHNS, CDR2 SASEGT. Here the CDR3 reads CASGRTSYNEQFF. CDR3 DNA sequence: TGTGCCAGCGGGAGAACCTCCTACAATGAGCAGTTCTTC.

The sample holds many counts of this clonotype. The rearrangement uses TRBV7-8 and TRBJ2-5, with 9 bases that match TRBD2. The CDR3 is 16 residues long. Germline V gene data show CDR1 as SGHVS and CDR2 as FQNEAQ. V lost 1 base and J lost 1; bases outside the gene matches: 4. The CDR3 spells CASSLGPAGGQETQYF. The CDR3, as DNA: TGTGCCAGCAGCTTAGGGCCAGCGGGGGGCCAAGAGACCCAGTACTTC.

At least ten counts were recorded for this clonotype. J is TRBJ1-1 and V is TRBV29-1; 9 bases match TRBD1. Germline-derived CDR1 and CDR2 are SQVTM and ANQGSEA. The CDR3 is 17 amino acids. V lost 0 bases and J lost 1; bases outside the gene matches: 9. The CDR3 DNA is TGCAGCGTTGAAGATGGGGACAGGGAGGGGTGGAACACTGAAGCTTTCTTT. It is translated as CSVEDGDREGWNTEAFF.

This chain links TRBV20-1 with TRBJ1-1, with D perhaps matching TRBD1 (6 bases). This CDR3 is built from 14 residues. The germline V and J ends were trimmed by 3 bases and 4 bases, with 15 bases remaining between them. Germline CDR1 is DFQATT and CDR2 is SNEGSKA (reference sequence). The CDR3 sequence is CSARMGGPCTEAFF. The CDR3 DNA reads TGCAGTGCTAGGATGGGGGGGCCATGCACTGAAGCTTTCTTT.

V is TRBV20-1 and J is TRBJ2-7, with TRBD1 matching over 8 bases. Germline V gene lookup returns CDR1 DFQATT and CDR2 SNEGSKA (reference sequence). Trimming at V came to 5 bases and at J to 6 bases, leaving 15 bases not matched to a gene. The CDR3 is 15 residues long. Written as DNA, the CDR3 is TGCAGTGCTCCTAACATCGGACAGGGCCCCCTCGAGCAGTACTTC. It yields the protein CSAPNIGQGPLEQYF.

There are a few counts of this clonotype. The chain has TRBV6-6 and TRBJ1-5; D is uncertain. This CDR3 spans 12 amino acids. CDR1 MNHNY and CDR2 SVGAGI come from the germline V gene (reference sequence). Trimming removed 5 bases at V and 3 bases at J, with 5 bases between. In DNA, the CDR3 is TGTGCCAGCAGTCCCGTCAATCAGCCCCAGCATTTT. Translated, it gives CASSPVNQPQHF.

This sequence joins TRBV20-1 and TRBJ2-7; D gene uncertain. Germline V gene data show CDR1 as DFQATT and CDR2 as SNEGSKA (reference sequence). The CDR3 sequence is 12 residues long. Trimming shortened V by 3 bases and J by 2 bases, and 8 bases separated the two germline ends. CDR3 in DNA: TGCAGTGCTAGGAAAACAGCCTACGAGCAGTACTTC. This codes for CSARKTAYEQYF.

This clonotype was recorded a few times. The genes are TRBV25-1 and TRBJ1-5; D remains ambiguous. V was pared by 4 bases and J by 6 bases, with 10 bases between. The CDR3 runs to 13 residues. The V gene's germline CDR1 is MGHDK and CDR2 SYGVNS. The chain's CDR3 is CASSGLYSQPQHF. The CDR3 DNA reads TGTGCCAGCAGTGGCCTTTACTCTCAGCCCCAGCATTTT.

This clonotype was found a few times. V is TRBV3-1 and J is TRBJ2-7; TRBD2 agrees at 7 bases. The germline CDR1 and CDR2 sequences are LGHDT and YNNKEL (reference sequence). With 5 bases clipped from V and 6 bases from J, the junction kept 16 bases outside the gene matches. This CDR3 is 16 amino acids long. CDR3 nucleotides: TGTGCCAGCAGCACTGGGAAGCGGGGACTTCGAGGCGAGCAGTACTTC. It translates to CASSTGKRGLRGEQYF.

This clonotype turned up a few times. The V call is TRBV12-3 or TRBV12-4, the J call TRBJ1-6; D gene uncertain. The CDR3 runs 13 residues. The V end lost 3 bases, the J end lost 7 bases, and 7 bases lay between the germline ends. CDR3 amino acids: CASSFAANSPLHF. The CDR3 DNA follows: TGTGCCAGCAGTTTTGCGGCGAATTCACCCCTCCACTTT.

This clonotype was counted ten times or more. The chain recombines TRBV12-3 or TRBV12-4 with TRBJ1-1; D uncertain. Between the trimmed V and J ends, which lost 2 bases and 3 bases, there was a span of 7 bases. The length of the CDR3 is 13 residues. The CDR3 nucleotides read TGTGCCAGCAGTTTACAACTTGACACTGAAGCTTTCTTT. Its protein is CASSLQLDTEAFF.

The rearrangement uses TRBV5-1 and TRBJ1-6; D call uncertain. Germline lookup yields CDR1 SGHRS and CDR2 YFSETQ. V gave up 2 bases and J gave up 0 bases, with 9 bases separating them. The CDR3 is 16 amino acids. The DNA of the CDR3 is TGCGCCAGCAGCTTAATGGGGATCTCCTATAATTCACCCCTCCACTTT. Translated: CASSLMGISYNSPLHF. Looking up the rest from reference TRBV5-1 and TRBJ1-6 gives the full variable domain: KAGVTQTPRYLIKTRGQQVTLSCSPISGHRSVSWYQQTPGQGLQFLFEYFSETQRNKGNFPGRFSGRQFSNSRSEMNVSTLELGDSALYLCASSLMGISYNSPLHFGNGTRLTVT.

J is TRBJ2-7 and V is TRBV20-1; TRBD1 might be the D (6 bases). Per germline, CDR1 DFQATT and CDR2 SNEGSKA (reference sequence). V lost 4 bases and J 3 bases, leaving 13 bases between the germline ends. The CDR3 sequence is 13 residues long. The CDR3 DNA reads as TGCAGTGCTACCAGGGACATCAACTACGAGCAGTACTTC. Translation gives CSATRDINYEQYF.

The sample holds a few counts of this clonotype. The chain uses TRBV24-1 and TRBJ2-2, with TRBD1 identical over 8 bases. CDR1 and CDR2 (germline): KGHDR, SFDVKD. There are 16 residues in the CDR3. The junction had 8 bases not matched to a gene; V was cut back by 2 bases and J by 7 bases. CDR3 coding DNA: TGTGCCACCAGTGATTCTAGGACAGGGAGAATCGGGGAGCTGTTTTTT. Its protein product is CATSDSRTGRIGELFF.

The chain uses TRBV4-1 and TRBJ2-5; 10 bases are shared with TRBD2. Germline CDR1 MGHRA, CDR2 YSYEKL. V dropped 1 base and J dropped 2; count of bases not matched to a gene: 4. The CDR3 covers 16 residues. CDR3 region: CASSQAVAGGQETQYF. DNA for the CDR3: TGCGCCAGCAGCCAAGCTGTAGCGGGGGGACAAGAGACCCAGTACTTC.

Here the CDR3 DNA reads TGTGCCACCAGCCTAAAGATAATAGGACTAGCGGGAGCTAATGAGCAGTTCTTC. Translation gives CATSLKIIGLAGANEQFF. The gene calls are TRBV15 and TRBJ2-1, with 13 positions matching TRBD2. This CDR3 spans 18 amino acids. Germline V gene lookup returns CDR1 LNHNV and CDR2 YYDKDF (reference sequence). Losses at the gene ends were 5 bases for V and 7 bases for J; bases not matched to a gene: 14. Supplemented by reference TRBV15 and TRBJ2-1, the full variable domain reads DAMVIQNPRYQVTQFGKPVTLSCSQTLNHNVMYWYQQKSSQAPKLLFHYYDKDFNNEADTPDNFQSRRPNTSFCFLDIRSPGLGDTAMYLCATSLKIIGLAGANEQFFGPGTRLTVL.

The chain joins TRBV20-1 to TRBJ2-1; tentative D call: TRBD2 (5 bases). This CDR3 region has 15 residues. V lost 7 bases and J lost 5, with 21 bases in between. Germline CDR1 reads DFQATT; CDR2 reads SNEGSKA (reference sequence). The CDR3 DNA reads TGCAGTGTCACCCGGGGTTTGTACACAAACAATGAGCAGTTCTTC. This gives the protein CSVTRGLYTNNEQFF.

The V gene is TRBV12-3 or TRBV12-4, the J gene TRBJ1-5; maybe TRBD1 (5 bases). V was pared by 6 bases and J by 1 base, with 13 bases between. The CDR3 has 15 amino acids. CDR3 residues: CASRPDRGSNQPQHF. The CDR3 coding sequence is TGTGCCAGCAGGCCAGATCGGGGGAGCAATCAGCCCCAGCATTTT.

The sample holds a few counts of this clonotype. V usage is TRBV5-6 and J usage is TRBJ2-3; D call uncertain. Per the germline V gene, CDR1 is SGHDT and CDR2 is YYEEEE. Trimming removed 3 bases at V and 4 bases at J, with 6 bases between. The CDR3 runs 12 residues. The CDR3 nucleotides are TGTGCCAGCAGCTGGAGCTCAGATACGCAGTATTTT. Translated: CASSWSSDTQYF.

This clonotype showed up many times. The rearrangement links TRBV12-3 or TRBV12-4 to TRBJ1-5; D is unclear. This CDR3 region has 15 residues. Trimming cost V 6 bases and J 2 bases, with 14 bases left between them. CDR3 sequence reads: CASRVSVQGNQPQHF. CDR3 nucleotide sequence: TGTGCCAGCAGGGTATCAGTGCAGGGCAATCAGCCCCAGCATTTT.

The chain combines TRBV20-1 with TRBJ2-7; 8 bases map to TRBD1. J was trimmed by 6 bases and V by 2 bases; bases with no gene match: 3. This CDR3 spans 12 amino acids. Per germline, CDR1 DFQATT and CDR2 SNEGSKA (reference sequence). Here the CDR3 reads CSARPGGLEQYF. The CDR3 nucleotides read TGCAGTGCTAGACCAGGGGGCCTCGAGCAGTACTTC.